The 14 T cell receptor beta chains reported below all come from one sample, sequenced in a study of T cells in Graves' hyperthyroidism and ophthalmopathy. Using RNA transcripts as the source, TCR beta CDR3 regions were amplified. Carried out on the TCR CDR3, a first-round RT-PCR used the HTBI primer set. TCRdb re-called the multiplex PCR reads through MiXCR, storing one row per CDR3 protein. The sample lists about 320,000 distinct CDR3 sequences, roughly 15% seen once, with around 34% in the top ten. Specimen: blood. Receptor source: a man aged 30-40 years with Graves' hyperthyroidism.

This clonotype was seen repeatedly, ten times or more. This CDR3 reads CASSSSGDLGSPLHF. Written as DNA, the CDR3 is TGTGCCAGCTCATCCTCGGGTGACTTGGGGTCACCCCTCCACTTT. The V gene is TRBV18, the J gene TRBJ1-6; D not resolved. CDR1 is KGHSH, CDR2 LQKENI, per germline. Trimming stripped 5 bases from V and 10 bases from J, with 18 bases between. The CDR3 is made up of 15 amino acids.

This clonotype was counted at least ten times. The chain couples TRBV5-1 to TRBJ2-2, with 7 bases fitting TRBD1. The CDR3 loop spans 14 amino acids. Germline assignment: CDR1 SGHRS and CDR2 YFSETQ. The J segment lost 6 bases and the V segment lost 4 bases, leaving 6 bases of the junction unmatched. The CDR3 sequence: CASSPRQGPGELFF. The CDR3 DNA reads as TGCGCCAGCAGCCCGCGACAGGGACCCGGGGAGCTGTTTTTT.

This clonotype was found a few times. The chain has TRBV24-1 and TRBJ1-6, with a tentative D call TRBD1 (5 bases). The CDR3 covers 14 residues. Between the trimmed V and J ends, which lost 4 bases and 10 bases, there was a span of 13 bases. Germline V gene data show CDR1 as KGHDR and CDR2 as SFDVKD. This CDR3 is CATSERQPYSPLHF. In nucleotides, the CDR3 is TGTGCCACCAGTGAGAGACAGCCCTACTCACCCCTCCACTTT.

CDR3 in amino acids: CATSDFGRQPGNAGELFF. CDR3 DNA sequence: TGTGCCACCAGTGATTTTGGAAGGCAGCCGGGAAACGCCGGGGAGCTGTTTTTT. This chain links TRBV24-1 with TRBJ2-2, with D maybe TRBD2 (5 bases). V shed 1 base and J shed 6 bases, with 20 bases lying between them. The CDR3 is made up of 18 amino acids. Germline CDR1 and CDR2: KGHDR and SFDVKD.

Only a few counts were recorded for this clonotype. V is TRBV20-1 and J is TRBJ2-5; the match to TRBD1 covers 7 bases. Germline values: CDR1 DFQATT, CDR2 SNEGSKA (reference sequence). The CDR3 totals 14 residues. V shed 6 bases, J shed 5 bases, and the junction held 12 bases outside the gene matches. The CDR3 DNA follows: TGCAGTGCCACCCAAATGACAGGGCCCGAGACCCAGTACTTC. Translation: CSATQMTGPETQYF.

This clonotype was counted a single time. Given a much more abundant clone one base away, this may be a read error. The chain combines TRBV20-1 with TRBJ2-1; the match to TRBD1 covers 10 bases. Germline CDR1 and CDR2: DFQATT and SNEGSKA (reference sequence). The CDR3 has 15 amino acids. DNA of the CDR3: TGCAGTGCTCCTGAGGGACAGGGGACGGGGAATGAGCGGTTCTTC. Translating gives CSAPEGQGTGNERFF.

This clonotype was seen more than once but under ten times. The rearrangement uses TRBV9 and TRBJ2-2; D not certain. The V end lost 3 bases, the J end lost 5 bases, and 8 bases lay between the germline ends. Germline V lookup: CDR1 SGDLS, CDR2 YYNGEE. The CDR3 runs 13 residues. This chain's CDR3 is CASSAGLTGELFF. CDR3 DNA: TGTGCCAGCAGCGCTGGGCTGACCGGGGAGCTGTTTTTT. Full variable domain (rest looked up from reference TRBV9 and TRBJ2-2): DSGVTQTPKHLITATGQRVTLRCSPRSGDLSVYWYQQSLDQGLQFLIQYYNGEERAKGNILERFSAQQFPDLHSELNLSSLELGDSALYFCASSAGLTGELFFGEGSRLTVL.

This clonotype was detected a few times. An end of the junction does not agree with germline; a read error may underlie this. The CDR3 nucleotides read TGTGCCAGCAGGCTTAGGGTACTAGCGGAACAAGGGACCCAGTACTTC. Amino acids: CASRLRVLAEQGTQYF. The chain employs TRBV7-8 and TRBJ2-5, with TRBD2 matching 8 bases. The CDR3 runs to 16 residues. Per germline, CDR1 SGHVS and CDR2 FQNEAQ.

There are a few counts of this clonotype. This chain connects TRBV29-1 to TRBJ1-2, with D hard to call. Germline assignment: CDR1 SQVTM and CDR2 ANQGSEA. V lost 3 bases to trimming and J lost 4 bases, with 15 bases between them. CDR3 length: 14 residues. The CDR3 sequence: CSVDATPAGYGYTF. DNA of the CDR3: TGCAGCGTTGACGCCACTCCGGCCGGCTATGGCTACACCTTC.

There are many counts of this clonotype. The chain couples TRBV2 to TRBJ2-1; D not resolved. V was pared by 1 base and J by 0 bases, with 7 bases between. Germline-derived CDR1 and CDR2 are SNHLY and FYNNEI. The CDR3 loop spans 15 amino acids. The CDR3 coding sequence is TGTGCCAGCAGTGAAGGTTTCAACTCCTACAATGAGCAGTTCTTC. Amino acids: CASSEGFNSYNEQFF.

V gene TRBV24-1 combines with J gene TRBJ1-2, with D unclear. The germline V gene encodes CDR1 KGHDR and CDR2 SFDVKD. The V end was cut by 5 bases, the J end by 1 base, with 7 bases between. This CDR3 comprises 13 residues. CDR3 nucleotides: TGTGCCACCAGTGCGCAGCTTAACTATGGCTACACCTTC. It translates to CATSAQLNYGYTF.

The sample holds many counts of this clonotype. The V call is TRBV30, the J call TRBJ1-2; the match to TRBD1 covers 10 bases. Per germline, CDR1 GTSNPN and CDR2 SVGIG (reference sequence). V gave up 2 bases and J gave up 8 bases; unmatched junction bases: 5. The CDR3 spans 13 residues. CDR3 in amino acids: CAWSPDRGHGYTF. CDR3 DNA: TGTGCCTGGAGTCCCGACAGGGGGCACGGCTACACCTTC. The variable domain in full, completed from reference TRBV30 and TRBJ1-2, reads SQTIHQWPATLVQPVGSPLSLECTVEGTSNPNLYWYRQAAGRGLQLLFYSVGIGQISSEVPQNLSASRPQDRQFILSSKKLLLSDSGFYLCAWSPDRGHGYTFGSGTRLTVV.

The sample holds many counts of this clonotype. This chain links TRBV4-1 with TRBJ2-7, with D unclear. V gave up 1 base and J gave up 0 bases, with 7 bases separating them. CDR1 MGHRA and CDR2 YSYEKL come from the germline V gene. The CDR3 length is 14 residues. CDR3 DNA sequence: TGCGCCAGCAGCCAAGCGGTGTCCTCCTACGAGCAGTACTTC. It specifies CASSQAVSSYEQYF.

V gene TRBV27 combines with J gene TRBJ2-3, with 8 bases matching TRBD2. J gave up 4 bases and V 5 bases, and 8 bases lay outside the gene matches. The length of the CDR3 is 15 residues. Per germline, CDR1 MNHEY and CDR2 SMNVEV (reference sequence). The CDR3: CASSGLSGSADTQYF. DNA of the CDR3: TGTGCCAGCAGTGGATTAAGCGGGAGCGCAGATACGCAGTATTTT.